Presented here are 12 T cell receptor beta chains from one specimen sequenced in a study of shared clonotypes between healthy human individuals. Only in-frame clones appear in the TCRdb table, and some are missing; sequencing was by immunoSEQ multiplex PCR. The table lists over a million clones, 75% to 80% of them singletons, with 0.5% to 0.6% in the top ten. Sequencing used memory CD4+ T cells from PBMCs. Subset noted: CD45RA-negative fraction. These receptors were taken from a man younger than 35 in good health. Some clones in this sample may be carry-over from other donors' samples.

In its sample, this clone was seen a few times. J is TRBJ1-4 and V is TRBV7-2, with 9 bases identical to TRBD1. The CDR3 runs 16 residues. With V trimmed by 2 bases and J by 4 bases, 5 bases remained unmatched. Germline CDR1 reads SGHTA; CDR2 reads FQGNSA. The CDR3 nucleotides are TGTGCCAGCAGCTTATACAGGGGGCAGGGTAATGAAAAACTGTTTTTT. This codes for CASSLYRGQGNEKLFF.

This chain joins TRBV7-9 and TRBJ2-7, with a tentative D call TRBD1 (5 bases). V lost 1 base, J lost 0 bases, and 16 bases lay in between. Germline lookup yields CDR1 SEHNR and CDR2 FQNEAQ (reference sequence). The CDR3 is 17 residues long. The CDR3 loop is CASSLGGNWQGSYEQYF. In DNA, the CDR3 is TGTGCCAGCAGCTTAGGAGGCAATTGGCAGGGCTCCTACGAGCAGTACTTC. The full variable domain, in which reference TRBV7-9 and TRBJ2-7 provide the parts outside the CDR3, is DTGVSQNPRHKITKRGQNVTFRCDPISEHNRLYWYRQTLGQGPEFLTYFQNEAQLEKSRLLSDRFSAERPKGSFSTLEIQRTEQGDSAMYLCASSLGGNWQGSYEQYFGPGTRLTVT.

The chain links TRBV7-2 to TRBJ2-2; tentatively, D is TRBD2 (5 bases). CDR3 size: 16 residues. Germline V gene data show CDR1 as SGHTA and CDR2 as FQGNSA. Trimming cost V 0 bases and J 7 bases, with 15 bases left between them. CDR3 coding DNA: TGTGCCAGCAGCTTAGCGGTTCGGTCTGGAGGCGGGGAGCTGTTTTTT. Its translation is CASSLAVRSGGGELFF.

This clone was seen once. The chain recombines TRBV15 with TRBJ1-6, with D possibly being TRBD1 (6 bases). V lost 4 bases and J lost 10, with 14 bases in between. In germline, CDR1 is LNHNV, CDR2 YYDKDF (reference sequence). CDR3 length equals 14 residues. CDR3 DNA sequence: TGTGCCACCAGCATAGACAGGAGCCCGTCACCCCTCCACTTT. It encodes CATSIDRSPSPLHF.

This clone was recorded only once. One end of the junction varies from germline; a read error may be responsible. The chain has TRBV7-9 and TRBJ2-1; 11 bases line up with TRBD2. From germline, CDR1 is SEHNR and CDR2 FQNEAQ (reference sequence). The CDR3 extends over 16 amino acids. CDR3 loop: CASSATSGAIYNVQFF. CDR3 in DNA: TGTGCCAGCAGCGCGACTAGCGGGGCTATTTACAATGTGCAGTTCTTC.

V gene TRBV7-3 combines with J gene TRBJ1-2; TRBD1 aligns across 10 bases. Germline CDR1 SGHTA, CDR2 FQGTGA. The CDR3 length is 16 residues. Trimming cost V 1 base and J 4 bases; bases outside gene matches: 6. The DNA for the CDR3 is TGTGCCAGCAGCTTAAAAGGGACAGGGGATCCCTATGGCTACACCTTC. Its protein product is CASSLKGTGDPYGYTF.

This chain links TRBV29-1 with TRBJ1-1; TRBD1 aligns across 11 bases. J lost 0 bases, V lost 4 bases, and 7 bases had no gene match. From germline, CDR1 is SQVTM and CDR2 ANQGSEA. The CDR3 runs to 16 residues. CDR3 loop: CSVGGTGGFMNTEAFF. The DNA for the CDR3 is TGCAGCGTTGGGGGGACAGGGGGTTTTATGAACACTGAAGCTTTCTTT.

V is TRBV2 and J is TRBJ2-2, with unresolved D. CDR3 length: 14 residues. V was shortened by 7 bases and J by 5 bases, with 14 bases between the two germline ends. Germline values: CDR1 SNHLY, CDR2 FYNNEI. In DNA form, the CDR3 reads TGTGCCAGCACCCCCCACTACGGGACCGGGGAGCTGTTTTTT. Its translation: CASTPHYGTGELFF.

This chain uses TRBV9 with TRBJ2-1; tentatively, D is TRBD1 or TRBD2 (6 bases each). Germline-derived CDR1 and CDR2 are SGDLS and YYNGEE. Trimming removed 4 bases from V and 9 bases from J, with 20 bases in between. CDR3 length: 15 amino acids. The CDR3 DNA follows: TGTGCCAGCAGCCCCAGGGCCTCCGAGGGGGGTGAGCAGTTCTTC. It specifies CASSPRASEGGEQFF.

The rearrangement uses TRBV6-5 and TRBJ2-4, with D possibly matching TRBD1 (5 bases). Between the trimmed V and J ends, which lost 3 bases and 7 bases, there was a span of 13 bases. CDR1 and CDR2 from the germline V gene are MNHEY and SVGAGI. The CDR3 loop spans 14 amino acids. CDR3 sequence reads: CASSYQGASNIQYF. The CDR3 DNA reads TGTGCCAGCAGTTATCAAGGGGCTAGTAACATTCAGTACTTC.

The chain uses TRBV10-3 and TRBJ1-2, with D perhaps matching TRBD1 (5 bases). Germline CDR1 is ENHRY and CDR2 is SYGVKD. The ends were cut back, 0 bases at V and 4 bases at J, with 12 bases in the middle. The CDR3 spans 15 residues. In DNA, the CDR3 is TGTGCCATCAGTGAGTCAGAGGCAGGGCCCTATGGCTACACCTTC. Translation: CAISESEAGPYGYTF.

The chain uses TRBV30 and TRBJ2-6; 10 positions match TRBD1. The CDR3 covers 17 residues. V was clipped by 3 bases and J by 3 bases; unmatched bases: 8. Germline V lookup: CDR1 GTSNPN, CDR2 SVGIG (reference sequence). The CDR3 protein is CAWRGPGTGVGANVLTF. The CDR3 nucleotides read TGTGCCTGGAGGGGTCCCGGGACAGGGGTTGGGGCCAACGTCCTGACTTTC.